These 20 T cell receptor beta chains share one sample of origin, sequenced in a study of T cell changes during pregnancy in multiple sclerosis. The method was immunoSEQ multiplex PCR; TCRdb's version includes in-frame clones alone and lacks a portion of them. The sample holds tens of thousands of clones; roughly 88% are singletons and the top ten take 0.6% to 0.9%. The sequenced sample was CD4+ T cells from peripheral blood mononuclear cells, obtained in the first trimester of pregnancy. Source of these receptors: a female donor in good health, enrolled as a control in a pregnancy study.

The genes are TRBV4-3 and TRBJ1-5; 7 bases agree with TRBD1. Germline CDR1 LGHNA, CDR2 YSLEER. V lost 3 bases to trimming and J lost 4 bases; unmatched junction nucleotides: 0. The CDR3 is 13 amino acids. This CDR3 is CASSQDRNQPQHF. In DNA, the CDR3 is TGCGCCAGCAGCCAGGACAGGAATCAGCCCCAGCATTTT.

The V call is TRBV25-1, the J call TRBJ2-3; 8 positions agree with TRBD2. Trimming took 2 bases from V and 8 from J; bases not matched to a gene: 6. From germline, CDR1 is MGHDK and CDR2 SYGVNS. CDR3 size: 14 residues. The CDR3 loop reads CASSEGLASGTQYF. CDR3 bases: TGTGCCAGCAGTGAAGGACTAGCTTCGGGTACGCAGTATTTT.

This clone was detected only a few times. The CDR3 DNA follows: TGTGCCTGGAGTGGAGACAGATCCTCCTTCACTGAAGCTTTCTTT. It yields the protein CAWSGDRSSFTEAFF. This chain links TRBV30 with TRBJ1-1, with D possibly matching TRBD1 (5 bases). Looked up from germline, CDR1 is GTSNPN and CDR2 is SVGIG (reference sequence). The CDR3 consists of 15 residues. The V and J ends lost 1 base and 4 bases respectively, with 16 bases between them.

The CDR3 region has the DNA TGTGCCAGCAGTTACACGGACGGGGGGTTTCAGTACTTC. Its protein product is CASSYTDGGFQYF. The chain couples TRBV6-5 to TRBJ2-4; 7 positions agree with TRBD2. CDR3 length: 13 residues. CDR1 is MNHEY and CDR2 is SVGAGI in the germline V gene. Trimming removed 2 bases from V and 11 bases from J; junction bases left unmatched: 6.

The chain carries TRBV5-4 and TRBJ2-5; D unresolved. Looked up from germline, CDR1 is SGHNT and CDR2 is YYREEE (reference sequence). The ends were cut back, 1 base at V and 0 bases at J, with 7 bases in the middle. This CDR3 spans 14 amino acids. CDR3 in DNA: TGTGCCAGCAGCTTGCCTGACTACCAAGAGACCCAGTACTTC. Translation gives CASSLPDYQETQYF.

The rearrangement uses TRBV30 and TRBJ2-7; 11 bases line up with TRBD1. The CDR3 has 13 residues. Germline CDR1 is GTSNPN and CDR2 is SVGIG (reference sequence). Unmatched junction bases numbered 11, after V lost 3 bases and J lost 13 bases. For the CDR3, the DNA is TGTGCCTGGAGGGGGGACAGGGGGACTCGTAGTTACTTC. Translated, it gives CAWRGDRGTRSYF.

CDR3 sequence reads: CASSHAGAQLLAGANVLTF. The CDR3 nucleotides are TGCGCCAGCAGCCACGCGGGGGCTCAGTTGTTGGCTGGGGCCAACGTCCTGACTTTC. The chain has TRBV4-1 and TRBJ2-6; perhaps TRBD2 as D (7 bases). Deletions cut 3 bases from V and 2 bases from J, with 20 bases between. Germline loops: CDR1 MGHRA, CDR2 YSYEKL. The CDR3 covers 19 residues.

This CDR3 is CASSPSNTVSRETQYF. CDR3 nucleotides: TGTGCCAGCTCACCAAGTAACACAGTCAGTCGAGAGACCCAGTACTTC. This chain uses TRBV18 with TRBJ2-5; no clear D. Per the germline V gene, CDR1 is KGHSH and CDR2 is LQKENI. Trimming took off 2 bases at V and 4 bases at J, with 17 bases between the two ends. CDR3 length: 16 residues.

In regard to this clone: In the same sample, other DNA sequences code for this CDR3. The V and J genes are TRBV4-1 and TRBJ2-4; 9 bases agree with TRBD1. The CDR3 covers 15 residues. Germline V gene sequence: CDR1 MGHRA, CDR2 YSYEKL. V gave up 4 bases and J gave up 6 bases; unmatched junction bases: 7. This CDR3 reads CASSLGGTGRNIQYF. DNA for the CDR3: TGCGCCAGCAGCCTAGGAGGGACAGGGAGAAACATTCAGTACTTC.

The CDR3 DNA reads TGTGCCAGCAGCCAGGACAGGGCTGGGGTGGGCGGGGAGCTGTTTTTT. This codes for CASSQDRAGVGGELFF. The rearrangement uses TRBV9 and TRBJ2-2; TRBD1 matches 8 bases. The germline CDR1 and CDR2 sequences are SGDLS and YYNGEE. After removal of 4 bases from V and 7 bases from J, the junction contained 12 bases not matched to a gene. This CDR3 has 16 residues.

This chain links TRBV6-1 with TRBJ1-2; D might be TRBD1 (5 bases). CDR3 length: 14 amino acids. V lost 3 bases to trimming and J lost 3 bases, with 11 bases between them. Germline CDR1 reads MNHNS; CDR2 reads SASEGT. The CDR3 nucleotides are TGTGCCAGCAGTGATACGGGGGGAGACTATGGCTACACCTTC. Translated: CASSDTGGDYGYTF.

The genes are TRBV19 and TRBJ2-1; possible D gene TRBD2, 6 bases. Germline CDR1 is LNHDA and CDR2 is SQIVND (reference sequence). The CDR3 is 16 amino acids. Deletions cut 3 bases from V and 4 bases from J, with 16 bases between. CDR3 coding DNA: TGTGCCAGTAGTATTTCGGGGGTTCCCTCATACAATGAGCAGTTCTTC. Translating gives CASSISGVPSYNEQFF.

This chain joins TRBV2 and TRBJ1-1; D uncertain. The CDR3 extends over 13 amino acids. Germline lookup yields CDR1 SNHLY and CDR2 FYNNEI. Trimming shortened V by 8 bases and J by 5 bases, and 15 bases separated the two germline ends. The DNA of the CDR3 is TGTGCCAGCCTCCGGGGAGAGAGAACTGAAGCTTTCTTT. Protein sequence: CASLRGERTEAFF.

The V gene is TRBV6-4, the J gene TRBJ2-1, with TRBD2 matching 13 bases. With V trimmed by 3 bases and J by 8 bases, 4 bases remained unmatched. The V gene's germline CDR1 is MRHNA and CDR2 SNTAGT. The CDR3 is made up of 15 amino acids. CDR3 amino acids: CASSETSGGADEQFF. The CDR3 DNA follows: TGTGCCAGCAGTGAAACTAGCGGGGGGGCCGATGAGCAGTTCTTC.

The J gene is TRBJ1-5, the V gene TRBV7-2, with TRBD1 matching 9 bases. The germline V gene encodes CDR1 SGHTA and CDR2 FQGNSA. V was pared by 2 bases and J by 6 bases, with 5 bases of the junction left unmatched. The CDR3 contains 15 residues. CDR3 nucleotide sequence: TGTGCCAGCAGCTTAATGGGACAGGGTATTCAGCCCCAGCATTTT. Translation gives CASSLMGQGIQPQHF.

The chain recombines TRBV30 with TRBJ1-2; D is perhaps TRBD1 (6 bases). Trimming left V 3 bases short and J 5 bases short, with 16 bases between. Germline lookup yields CDR1 GTSNPN and CDR2 SVGIG (reference sequence). The CDR3 spans 14 residues. CDR3 region: CAWRDYRERYGYTF. CDR3 bases: TGTGCCTGGAGAGACTACAGGGAGAGGTATGGCTACACCTTC.

The genes are TRBV5-6 and TRBJ2-3; 8 bases are a match to TRBD1. Germline V lookup: CDR1 SGHDT, CDR2 YYEEEE. This CDR3 spans 16 amino acids. With V trimmed by 3 bases and J by 3 bases, 9 bases remained unmatched. The CDR3 coding sequence is TGTGCCAGCAGCTCCATAGGACAGGGTCGAACAGATACGCAGTATTTT. Translating gives CASSSIGQGRTDTQYF.

The chain couples TRBV15 to TRBJ1-2; 7 nucleotides match TRBD1. The germline V gene encodes CDR1 LNHNV and CDR2 YYDKDF (reference sequence). The CDR3 spans 13 residues. With V trimmed by 1 base and J by 4 bases, 0 bases remained unmatched. The CDR3 nucleotides are TGTGCCACCAGCAGAGGGGACAGCTATGGCTACACCTTC. This sequence encodes CATSRGDSYGYTF.

The chain employs TRBV4-2 and TRBJ2-1, with a tentative D call TRBD2 (5 bases). Germline lookup yields CDR1 LGHNA and CDR2 YNFKEQ. Trimming stripped 4 bases from V and 7 bases from J, with 17 bases between. This CDR3 spans 15 amino acids. CDR3 residues: CASSPEDFLFNEQFF. For the CDR3, the DNA is TGTGCCAGCAGCCCAGAGGACTTCCTCTTTAATGAGCAGTTCTTC.

This sequence joins TRBV2 and TRBJ2-2, with 8 bases that match TRBD1. This CDR3 contains 15 residues. Germline values: CDR1 SNHLY, CDR2 FYNNEI. After removal of 6 bases from V and 2 bases from J, the junction contained 5 bases not matched to a gene. CDR3 amino acids: CASRRGQGNTGELFF. The CDR3 DNA is TGTGCCAGCAGACGCGGACAGGGCAACACCGGGGAGCTGTTTTTT.